This T cell receptor (beta chain) was obtained from a study of cytomegalovirus exposure and HLA in healthy donors. V lost 4 bases to trimming and J lost 5 bases, with 20 bases between them. This CDR3 is built from 16 residues. Germline loops: CDR1 LGHNA, CDR2 YNFKEQ. Regarding this clone: The antigen remains unidentified.

Researchers ran the PCR with 60 Vbeta and 13 Jbeta primers. This table comes from immunoSEQ multiplex PCR, and its TCRdb copy is limited to in-frame clones, with some not included. Here the sample spans around 64,000 clones, roughly 90% being singletons. General study results and limits: Data from an earlier analysis indicated that most TCR beta V segments were productive either about 90% or about 30% of the time.

This TCR was sampled from a woman under 40 in good health and CMV-seronegative. The chain employs TRBV4-2 and TRBJ2-5; D might be TRBD2 (5 bases). The sample comprised PBMCs. The CDR3 DNA reads as TGTGCCAGCAGCCCCAATAAAGGAGCACCGGGGGAGACCCAGTACTTC. Translating it yields CASSPNKGAPGETQYF.